This T cell receptor beta chain was retrieved from a study of cytotoxic CD8 clonotypes in ibrutinib-treated CLL. Study-wide results and limits: Baseline levels were approached again at progression, after clonality had risen at ibrutinib response. Rare overall, public clonotypes shrank or held steady under therapy. Sustained-remission patients were sampled at different times than progressing patients were.

The repertoire was sequenced with immunoSEQ multiplex PCR; TCRdb's copy has only in-frame clones and lacks some. The table includes some 150,000 clones, 70% to 80% detected once. CDR1 SSHAT and CDR2 FNYEAQ come from the germline V gene (reference sequence). The CDR3 has 14 residues. Extraction of approximately 2 micrograms of genomic DNA from cryopreserved PBMCs supplied material for TCR beta libraries. This clone occurred a few times. Antigen specificity is unknown. Its ends do not fully match the called genes, so a read error is possible. The sequences come from PBMCs, collected after 12 months of ibrutinib treatment. The clonotype comes from a human donor with chronic lymphocytic leukemia. The chain couples TRBV7-7 to TRBJ2-7, with a possible D match to TRBD2 (6 bases). The CDR3 DNA reads TGTGCTAGCAGCCCCGACGGGAGCTCCTACGAGCAGTACTTC. It encodes CASSPDGSSYEQYF.